These 28 T cell receptor beta chains were sequenced from one sample in a study of PD-L1 blockade in urothelial cancer. Data came from immunoSEQ multiplex PCR; TCRdb stores just in-frame clones and leaves some out. The sample records tens of thousands of clones, 79% being singletons. Time point meaning: pretreatment peripheral blood. The specimen comprised PBMCs, sampled around atezolizumab (anti-PD-L1) treatment. These receptors all come from a man aged 65 to 79 with urothelial cancer.

The rearrangement joins TRBV28 to TRBJ1-2; 7 bases are shared with TRBD1. The CDR3 extends over 13 amino acids. Germline CDR1 is MDHEN and CDR2 is SYDVKM. V lost 5 bases and J lost 4; bases outside the gene matches: 4. CDR3 in DNA: TGTGCCAGCAGTGACCGGGACAGCTATGGCTACACCTTC. It translates to CASSDRDSYGYTF.

The V and J genes are TRBV13 and TRBJ2-7; tentatively, D is TRBD1 (6 bases). The CDR3 length is 14 residues. The V and J ends lost 5 bases and 2 bases respectively, with 13 bases between them. The germline V gene has CDR1 PRHDT and CDR2 FYEKMQ (reference sequence). The DNA for the CDR3 is TGTGCCAGCAGCCCACGGACAGCCCCCTACGAGCAGTACTTC. Its protein product is CASSPRTAPYEQYF.

The chain joins TRBV5-1 to TRBJ2-3; 8 bases agree with TRBD2. CDR3 length equals 17 residues. Germline V lookup: CDR1 SGHRS, CDR2 YFSETQ. Trimming at V came to 0 bases and at J to 1 base, leaving 7 bases not matched to a gene. The CDR3 nucleotides are TGCGCCAGCAGCTTGGCCCCTAGCGGGTCGGGCACAGATACGCAGTATTTT. Translation: CASSLAPSGSGTDTQYF.

This CDR3 is CASSLAGGRANEQFF. DNA for the CDR3: TGTGCCAGCAGTTTAGCGGGAGGCCGAGCGAATGAGCAGTTCTTC. The V call is TRBV28, the J call TRBJ2-1; the match to TRBD2 covers 8 bases. Germline values: CDR1 MDHEN, CDR2 SYDVKM. This CDR3 is 15 amino acids long. V shed 2 bases, J shed 7 bases, and the junction held 7 bases outside the gene matches. The variable domain in full, completed from reference TRBV28 and TRBJ2-1, reads DVKVTQSSRYLVKRTGEKVFLECVQDMDHENMFWYRQDPGLGLRLIYFSYDVKMKEKGDIPEGYSVSREKKERFSLILESASTNQTSMYLCASSLAGGRANEQFFGPGTRLTVL.

This chain links TRBV5-1 with TRBJ2-7, with D uncertain. Trimming pared 1 base from V and 2 bases from J, leaving 10 bases between. The CDR3 extends over 14 amino acids. Germline V gene sequence: CDR1 SGHRS, CDR2 YFSETQ. The CDR3 sequence is CASSLSFSTYEQYF. CDR3 sequence (DNA): TGCGCCAGCAGCTTGTCGTTCAGTACCTACGAGCAGTACTTC.

The rearrangement joins TRBV21-1 to TRBJ2-7; the DNA was not used to check the table's D call, TRBD1. TRBV21-1 is a known pseudogene. The CDR3 sequence is 14 residues long. The CDR3: CASSKSAGTYEQYF. In DNA form, the CDR3 reads TGTGCCAGCAGCAAATCTGCAGGGACCTACGAGCAGTACTTC.

The chain recombines TRBV9 with TRBJ1-4; D gene unclear. There are 16 residues in the CDR3. The germline gives CDR1 SGDLS, CDR2 YYNGEE. V was trimmed by 0 bases and J by 0 bases, leaving 9 bases between them. As DNA, the CDR3 is TGTGCCAGCAGCGTAGCTGTGTCTGCAACTAATGAAAAACTGTTTTTT. Encoded protein: CASSVAVSATNEKLFF.

This chain connects TRBV28 to TRBJ1-1, with 7 bases aligning to TRBD1. The junction had 8 bases not matched to a gene; V was cut back by 3 bases and J by 1 base. The CDR3 loop spans 16 amino acids. The germline V gene has CDR1 MDHEN and CDR2 SYDVKM. The CDR3 protein is CASSLYPGQRNTEAFF. The CDR3 DNA sequence: TGTGCCAGCAGTTTGTACCCGGGACAGAGGAACACTGAAGCTTTCTTT.

The chain is built from TRBV27 and TRBJ1-1; D is undetermined. Germline CDR1 MNHEY, CDR2 SMNVEV (reference sequence). Trimming left V 6 bases short and J 2 bases short, with 13 bases between. This CDR3 comprises 14 residues. The CDR3 spells CASRARTRNTEAFF. CDR3 DNA sequence: TGTGCCAGCAGGGCCCGAACACGAAACACTGAAGCTTTCTTT.

The gene calls are TRBV5-6 and TRBJ2-3, with TRBD2 matching over 8 bases. The V and J ends lost 4 bases and 4 bases, in that order; junction bases with no gene match: 8. The CDR3 is 15 residues long. Germline CDR1 and CDR2: SGHDT and YYEEEE. The CDR3 spells CASSLEGLGSDTQYF. CDR3 nucleotide sequence: TGTGCCAGCAGCCTTGAGGGACTAGGATCAGATACGCAGTATTTT.

This clone occurred once. The chain links TRBV11-2 to TRBJ2-3, with D tentatively TRBD2 (5 bases). The CDR3 has 14 amino acids. V dropped 1 base and J dropped 2 bases, with 7 bases sitting between them. The germline gives CDR1 SGHAT, CDR2 FQNNGV. CDR3 region: CASSLGRDTDTQYF. The CDR3 DNA reads TGTGCCAGCAGCTTAGGACGGGACACAGATACGCAGTATTTT. Combining the CDR3 with reference TRBV11-2 and TRBJ2-3 gives the whole variable domain EAGVAQSPRYKIIEKRQSVAFWCNPISGHATLYWYQQILGQGPKLLIQFQNNGVVDDSQLPKDRFSAERLKGVDSTLKIQPAKLEDSAVYLCASSLGRDTDTQYFGPGTRLTVL.

The chain employs TRBV4-1 and TRBJ2-1; D unresolved. Germline CDR1 is MGHRA and CDR2 is YSYEKL. The CDR3 sequence is 15 residues long. V lost 0 bases, J lost 3 bases, and 9 bases lay in between. The CDR3 spells CASSQDGGFYNEQFF. DNA of the CDR3: TGCGCCAGCAGCCAAGACGGCGGATTCTACAATGAGCAGTTCTTC.

CDR3 in amino acids: CAIIPGTGVYEQYF. The CDR3 DNA is TGTGCCATCATACCGGGGACAGGGGTATACGAGCAGTACTTC. The rearrangement joins TRBV28 to TRBJ2-7; 10 bases are a match to TRBD1. V dropped 10 bases and J dropped 4; count of bases not matched to a gene: 10. The CDR3 contains 14 residues. Looked up from germline, CDR1 is MDHEN and CDR2 is SYDVKM. Filled out from reference TRBV28 and TRBJ2-7, the complete variable domain reads DVKVTQSSRYLVKRTGEKVFLECVQDMDHENMFWYRQDPGLGLRLIYFSYDVKMKEKGDIPEGYSVSREKKERFSLILESASTNQTSMYLCAIIPGTGVYEQYFGPGTRLTVT.

The chain carries TRBV29-1 and TRBJ2-2, with D possibly TRBD2 on 6 matching bases. Trimming shortened V by 6 bases and J by 6 bases, and 14 bases separated the two germline ends. This CDR3 has 13 amino acids. Germline CDR1 SQVTM, CDR2 ANQGSEA. The CDR3 DNA sequence: TGCAGCGTGGGGGGACGGTGGGCCGGGGAGCTGTTTTTT. It codes for CSVGGRWAGELFF.

V is TRBV28 and J is TRBJ2-1; D unresolved. From germline, CDR1 is MDHEN and CDR2 SYDVKM. V lost 2 bases to trimming and J lost 4 bases, with 15 bases between them. This CDR3 spans 16 amino acids. In DNA form, the CDR3 reads TGTGCCAGCAGTTTAATCGAGGTGACTGAATACAATGAGCAGTTCTTC. Translated, it gives CASSLIEVTEYNEQFF.

This rearrangement joins TRBV7-9 to TRBJ2-7; 8 nucleotides line up with TRBD1. V was clipped by 5 bases and J by 6 bases; unmatched bases: 9. Germline lookup yields CDR1 SEHNR and CDR2 FQNEAQ (reference sequence). CDR3 size: 14 residues. In nucleotides, the CDR3 is TGTGCCAGCAGCCCTAGCCAGACAGGGGCCGAGCAGTACTTC. Its protein is CASSPSQTGAEQYF.

The rearrangement uses TRBV19 and TRBJ2-7; D gene uncertain. The germline V and J ends were trimmed by 2 bases and 6 bases, with 11 bases remaining between them. There are 13 residues in the CDR3. Per germline, CDR1 LNHDA and CDR2 SQIVND (reference sequence). The CDR3 here is CASSISAPGEQYF. CDR3 coding DNA: TGTGCCAGTAGTATATCGGCGCCGGGCGAGCAGTACTTC.

The CDR3 DNA is TGCGCCAGCAGCTCGGGGGAAAATCAGCCCCAGCATTTT. Translating gives CASSSGENQPQHF. V gene TRBV5-1 combines with J gene TRBJ1-5; maybe TRBD1 (5 bases). This CDR3 comprises 13 residues. Trimming shortened V by 3 bases and J by 4 bases, and 8 bases separated the two germline ends. Per the germline V gene, CDR1 is SGHRS and CDR2 is YFSETQ.

This sequence joins TRBV2 and TRBJ2-2; 9 nucleotides line up with TRBD1. This CDR3 spans 18 amino acids. V lost 3 bases, J lost 3 bases, and 11 bases stayed unmatched. Germline CDR1 is SNHLY and CDR2 is FYNNEI. The CDR3 reads CASSEGWDRDIYTGELFF. As DNA, the CDR3 is TGTGCCAGCAGTGAGGGTTGGGACAGGGACATTTACACCGGGGAGCTGTTTTTT.

The sample holds a few counts of this clone. This chain links TRBV5-1 with TRBJ1-1; TRBD1 agrees at 8 bases. The CDR3 has 14 amino acids. Trimming cost V 4 bases and J 2 bases; bases outside gene matches: 4. The V gene's germline CDR1 is SGHRS and CDR2 YFSETQ. CDR3 bases: TGCGCCAGCAGCCCGGACAGGGAAAACACTGAAGCTTTCTTT. Translating gives CASSPDRENTEAFF.

V and J are TRBV28 and TRBJ2-1; the D gene is possibly TRBD2 (7 bases). The V gene lost 5 bases and the J gene lost 4 bases, with 15 bases spanning the gap. The CDR3 sequence is 15 residues long. CDR1 is MDHEN and CDR2 is SYDVKM in the germline V gene. DNA of the CDR3: TGTGCCAGCAGTCTACCCGGGGGGCTTTACAATGAGCAGTTCTTC. Its protein product is CASSLPGGLYNEQFF.

The chain employs TRBV11-2 and TRBJ2-7, with a possible D match to TRBD2 (6 bases). V lost 1 base and J 3 bases, leaving 10 bases between the germline ends. Per germline, CDR1 SGHAT and CDR2 FQNNGV. This CDR3 is built from 14 residues. CDR3 protein: CASSLGGLSYEQYF. In DNA form, the CDR3 reads TGTGCCAGCAGCTTAGGGGGACTGAGCTACGAGCAGTACTTC.

CDR3 loop: CASSQGLALSSYEQYF. The DNA for the CDR3 is TGCGCCAGCAGCCAAGGGCTAGCTCTGAGCTCCTACGAGCAGTACTTC. The chain has TRBV4-1 and TRBJ2-7, with TRBD2 as a possible D gene (5 bases). From germline, CDR1 is MGHRA and CDR2 YSYEKL. The CDR3 totals 16 residues. Trimming removed 1 base at V and 0 bases at J, with 13 bases between.

Only one count was recorded for this clone. The gene calls are TRBV6-1 and TRBJ2-6; 10 nucleotides align to TRBD1. The CDR3 spans 18 residues. Germline V gene data show CDR1 as MNHNS and CDR2 as SASEGT. V shed 2 bases and J 4 bases; nucleotides not matched to a gene: 8. CDR3: CASSEPGQGGGGANVLTF. In DNA, the CDR3 is TGTGCCAGCAGTGAACCAGGACAGGGGGGAGGAGGGGCCAACGTCCTGACTTTC.

This rearrangement joins TRBV2 to TRBJ2-1, with TRBD2 matching 8 bases. After removal of 6 bases from V and 9 bases from J, the junction contained 7 bases not matched to a gene. The CDR3 has 13 residues. Germline V gene sequence: CDR1 SNHLY, CDR2 FYNNEI. CDR3 loop: CASRAEAGAEQFF. The CDR3 coding sequence is TGTGCCAGCAGGGCGGAAGCGGGAGCTGAGCAGTTCTTC.

The gene calls are TRBV5-1 and TRBJ2-3; D may be TRBD1 (7 bases). V lost 1 base and J lost 4, with 31 bases in between. Looked up from germline, CDR1 is SGHRS and CDR2 is YFSETQ. This CDR3 spans 21 amino acids. The CDR3 loop reads CASSLTTGDSRPYRTPDTQYF. The CDR3 DNA follows: TGCGCCAGCAGCTTGACCACGGGGGACAGCCGCCCTTACCGAACTCCAGATACGCAGTATTTT.

Only one count was recorded for this clone. This chain joins TRBV5-1 and TRBJ1-1; 8 bases align to TRBD1. The CDR3 is made up of 14 amino acids. Trimming removed 4 bases from V and 5 bases from J; junction bases left unmatched: 7. CDR1 and CDR2 (germline): SGHRS, YFSETQ. CDR3: CASSTTGVRTEAFF. The CDR3 DNA reads as TGCGCCAGCAGCACGACAGGGGTCCGAACTGAAGCTTTCTTT.

V and J are TRBV5-4 and TRBJ2-2; D not certain. CDR3 size: 17 residues. Germline values: CDR1 SGHNT, CDR2 YYREEE (reference sequence). V lost 0 bases, J lost 3 bases, and 15 bases lay in between. The CDR3 loop reads CASSLGAMTPDTGELFF. CDR3 sequence (DNA): TGTGCCAGCAGCTTGGGGGCTATGACACCTGACACCGGGGAGCTGTTTTTT.